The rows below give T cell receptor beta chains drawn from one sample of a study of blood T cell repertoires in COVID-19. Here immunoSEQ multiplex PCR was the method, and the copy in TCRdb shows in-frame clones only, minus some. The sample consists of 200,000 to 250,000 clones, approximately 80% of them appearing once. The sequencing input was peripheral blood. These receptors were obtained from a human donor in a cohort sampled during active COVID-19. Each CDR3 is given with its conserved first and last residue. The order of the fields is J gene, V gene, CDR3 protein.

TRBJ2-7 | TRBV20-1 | CSAIYRAEQYF
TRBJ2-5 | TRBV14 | CASSHGQGKETQYF
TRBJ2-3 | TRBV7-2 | CASSLNGQDPDTQYF
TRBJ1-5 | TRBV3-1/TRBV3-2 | CASSQSGQNQPQHF
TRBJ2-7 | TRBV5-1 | CASSLERGAEEQYF
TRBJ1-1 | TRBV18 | CASSGSQNTEAFF
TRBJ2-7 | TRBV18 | CASSLGTSGMGEQYF
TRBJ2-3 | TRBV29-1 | CSVGTSVDTQYF
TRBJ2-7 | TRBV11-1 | CASTIDHGPYEQYF
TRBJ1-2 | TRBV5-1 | CASSPYQGGNGYTF
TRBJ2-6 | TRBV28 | CASSPTGAGSGANVLTF
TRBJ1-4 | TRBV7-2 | CASSFVTGTGSKLFF
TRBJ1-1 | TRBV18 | CASSPNRDLNTEAFF
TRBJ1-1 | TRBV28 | CASTSDSRRAFF
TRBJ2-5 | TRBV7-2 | CASSSKAGGGETQYF
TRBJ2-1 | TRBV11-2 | CASSALAGGGNEQFF
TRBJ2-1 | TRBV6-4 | CASSGRPGGHNEQFF